This TCR beta chain comes out of a study of shared clonotypes between healthy human individuals. Selected positively for CCR7 and CD45RO-negative, naive CD8 cells excluded terminally differentiated effector memory CD45RA+ cells. Among the donors, all were Caucasian adults who lived in Nashville, Tennessee. Assay execution took place at the deep level. The method was immunoSEQ multiplex PCR; TCRdb's version includes in-frame clones alone and lacks a portion of them. Found here are roughly 770,000 clones, roughly 96% of them singletons; the top ten hold less than 0.3%. This clone was counted a single time. The germline V gene has CDR1 LNHNV and CDR2 YYDKDF (reference sequence). Trimming took 3 bases from V and 0 from J, leaving 20 bases between them. The CDR3 has 18 amino acids.

The origin of this receptor is a man aged 25 to 40 in good health. V usage is TRBV15 and J usage is TRBJ1-1; the D is unclear. Material: naive CD8+ T cells sorted from blood. The CDR3 DNA follows: TGTGCCACCAGCAGTCCTCTTCGGGGTGTACACATGAACACTGAAGCTTTCTTT. This encodes CATSSPLRGVHMNTEAFF.